The clone carrying this T cell receptor (beta chain) was counted at least ten times. Not a single patient had been given any form of treatment at any point before undergoing thyroid surgery. The data derive from a study of metastatic and nonmetastatic thyroid tumors. About the study: Malignant and benign thyroid patients had repertoires compared in peripheral blood and tumor or nodule tissue.

MiXCR reprocessed the PCR reads for TCRdb. This sample carries around 53,000 clones, approximately 22% of them seen once, and the ten largest clones take 4% to 5%. With 4 bases removed from V and 0 bases from J, the gap between germline ends came to 9 bases. The CDR3 loop spans 14 amino acids. The rearrangement uses TRBV12-3 or TRBV12-4 and TRBJ1-1, with D hard to call. The specimen sequenced was blood. The source of this sequence is a female donor with papillary thyroid cancer or a benign thyroid nodule (not recorded which). Some clones in this sample may be carry-over from other donors' samples. The CDR3 here is CASSSLRVNTEAFF. In DNA form, the CDR3 reads TGTGCCAGCAGTTCCCTGCGGGTGAACACTGAAGCTTTCTTT.